This T cell receptor beta chain was retrieved from a study of blood T cell repertoires in COVID-19. Study at large: Specimens from acute and convalescent COVID-19 originated in the United States, Italy and Spain. T cells, B-cell-depleted T cells, or PBMCs provided the cDNA or gDNA that served as material.

Original data processing: Amplification of reference gene primers provided the estimated nucleated cell counts. Here immunoSEQ multiplex PCR was the method, and the copy in TCRdb shows in-frame clones only, minus some. The DNA was the basis for D and trimming; V, J and clone size are from that table. The sample includes approximately 150,000 clones, around 88% of them seen just once. V lost 2 bases, J lost 8 bases, and 9 bases stayed unmatched. The CDR3 extends over 14 amino acids. Germline CDR1 is SGDLS and CDR2 is YYNGEE. The sequence derives from a woman aged 60-70 years with acute or convalescent COVID-19. The sample taken for sequencing was peripheral blood. The V gene is TRBV9, the J gene TRBJ1-2, with TRBD1 matching 7 bases. Here the CDR3 DNA reads TGTGCCAGCAGCGTTAGGGGGCTCGCTGAGGGCTACACCTTC. As protein: CASSVRGLAEGYTF.